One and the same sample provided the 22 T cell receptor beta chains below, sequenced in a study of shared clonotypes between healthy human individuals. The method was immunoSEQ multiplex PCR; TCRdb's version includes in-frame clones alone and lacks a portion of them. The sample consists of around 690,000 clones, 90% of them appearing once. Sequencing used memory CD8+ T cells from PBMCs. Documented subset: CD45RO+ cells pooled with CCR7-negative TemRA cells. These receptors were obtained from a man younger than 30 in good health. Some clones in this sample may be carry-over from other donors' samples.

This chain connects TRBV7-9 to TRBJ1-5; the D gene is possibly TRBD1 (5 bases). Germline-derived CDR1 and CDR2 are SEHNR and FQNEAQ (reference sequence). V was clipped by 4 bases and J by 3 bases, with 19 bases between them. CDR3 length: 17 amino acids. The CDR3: CASSSTLGAGPNQPQHF. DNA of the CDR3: TGTGCCAGCAGCTCTACCCTCGGGGCAGGGCCCAATCAGCCCCAGCATTTT.

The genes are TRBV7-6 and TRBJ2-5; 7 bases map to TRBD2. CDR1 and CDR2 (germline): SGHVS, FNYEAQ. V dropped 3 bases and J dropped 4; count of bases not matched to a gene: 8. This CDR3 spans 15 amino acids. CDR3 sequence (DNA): TGTGCCAGCAGCTTCCATCTAGCGGTCCTAGAGACCCAGTACTTC. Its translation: CASSFHLAVLETQYF.

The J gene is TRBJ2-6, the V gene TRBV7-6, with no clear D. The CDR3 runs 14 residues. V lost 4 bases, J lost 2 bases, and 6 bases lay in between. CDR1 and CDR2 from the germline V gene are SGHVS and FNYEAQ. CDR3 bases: TGTGCCAGCAGCTCTGGACCTGGGGCCAACGTCCTGACTTTC. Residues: CASSSGPGANVLTF.

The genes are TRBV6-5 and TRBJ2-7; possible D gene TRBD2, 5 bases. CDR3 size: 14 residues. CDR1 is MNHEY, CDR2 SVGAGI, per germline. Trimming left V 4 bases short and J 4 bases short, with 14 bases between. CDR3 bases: TGTGCCAGCAGTTCCCTACCCGGAGGTTACGAGCAGTACTTC. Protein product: CASSSLPGGYEQYF.

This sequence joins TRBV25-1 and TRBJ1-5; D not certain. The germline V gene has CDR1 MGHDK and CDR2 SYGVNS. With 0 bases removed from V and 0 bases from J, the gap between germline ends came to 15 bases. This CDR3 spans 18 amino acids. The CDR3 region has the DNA TGTGCCAGCAGTGAATATGGCCCTCGGGATTATAGCAATCAGCCCCAGCATTTT. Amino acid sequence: CASSEYGPRDYSNQPQHF.

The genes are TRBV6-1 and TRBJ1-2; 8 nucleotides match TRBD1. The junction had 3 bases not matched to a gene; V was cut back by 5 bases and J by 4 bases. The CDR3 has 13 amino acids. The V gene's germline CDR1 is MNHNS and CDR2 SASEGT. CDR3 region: CASSHRGTYGYTF. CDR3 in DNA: TGTGCCAGCAGTCACAGGGGGACCTATGGCTACACCTTC.

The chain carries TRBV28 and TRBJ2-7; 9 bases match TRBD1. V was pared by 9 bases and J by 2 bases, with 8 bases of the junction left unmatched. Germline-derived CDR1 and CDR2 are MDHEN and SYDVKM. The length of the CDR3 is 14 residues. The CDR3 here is CARATDRGTYEQYF. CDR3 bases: TGTGCCAGGGCTACGGACAGGGGAACCTACGAGCAGTACTTC.

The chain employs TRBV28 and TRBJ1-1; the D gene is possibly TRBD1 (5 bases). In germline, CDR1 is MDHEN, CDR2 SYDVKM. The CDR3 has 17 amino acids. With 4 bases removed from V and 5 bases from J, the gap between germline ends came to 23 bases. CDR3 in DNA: TGTGCCAGCAGTTATCTACAAGGGCCGCTGGGGGTTACTGAAGCTTTCTTT. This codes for CASSYLQGPLGVTEAFF.

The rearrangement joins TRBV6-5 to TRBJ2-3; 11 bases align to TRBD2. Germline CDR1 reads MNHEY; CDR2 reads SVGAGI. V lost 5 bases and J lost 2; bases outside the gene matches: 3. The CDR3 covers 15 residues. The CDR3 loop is CASSPGLAVTDTQYF. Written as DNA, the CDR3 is TGTGCCAGCAGTCCGGGACTAGCGGTCACAGATACGCAGTATTTT.

CDR3 loop: CASSYGPGDEQFF. CDR3 sequence (DNA): TGTGCCAGCAGTTACGGACCAGGCGATGAGCAGTTCTTC. This sequence joins TRBV6-5 and TRBJ2-1; no clear D. Germline lookup yields CDR1 MNHEY and CDR2 SVGAGI. With 2 bases removed from V and 8 bases from J, the gap between germline ends came to 10 bases. The CDR3 spans 13 residues.

The CDR3 sequence is CASSFEGAKLFF. The CDR3, as DNA: TGTGCCAGCAGCTTCGAGGGGGCAAAACTGTTTTTT. The chain recombines TRBV7-9 with TRBJ1-4, with 7 bases identical to TRBD1. CDR3 length: 12 amino acids. After removal of 3 bases from V and 10 bases from J, the junction contained 2 bases not matched to a gene. CDR1 and CDR2 from the germline V gene are SEHNR and FQNEAQ (reference sequence).

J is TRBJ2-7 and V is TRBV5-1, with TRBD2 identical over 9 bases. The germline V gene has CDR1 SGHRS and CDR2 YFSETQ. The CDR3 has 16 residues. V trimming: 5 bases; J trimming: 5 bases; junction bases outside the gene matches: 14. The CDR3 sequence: CASRILAGGLGDEQYF. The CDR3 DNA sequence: TGCGCCAGCAGGATCTTGGCGGGAGGGCTTGGAGACGAGCAGTACTTC.

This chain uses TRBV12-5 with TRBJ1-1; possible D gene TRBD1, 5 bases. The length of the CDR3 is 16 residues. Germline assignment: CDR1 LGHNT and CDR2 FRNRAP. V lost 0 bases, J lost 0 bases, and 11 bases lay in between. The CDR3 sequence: CASGLVVGTMNTEAFF. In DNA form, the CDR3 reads TGTGCTAGTGGTTTGGTAGTCGGGACCATGAACACTGAAGCTTTCTTT.

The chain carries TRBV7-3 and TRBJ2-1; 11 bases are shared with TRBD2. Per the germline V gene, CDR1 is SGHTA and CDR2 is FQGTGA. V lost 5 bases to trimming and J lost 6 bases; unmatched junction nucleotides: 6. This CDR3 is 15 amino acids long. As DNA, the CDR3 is TGTGCCAGCAGCCCAACTAGCGGGAGCGGCAATGAGCAGTTCTTC. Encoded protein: CASSPTSGSGNEQFF.

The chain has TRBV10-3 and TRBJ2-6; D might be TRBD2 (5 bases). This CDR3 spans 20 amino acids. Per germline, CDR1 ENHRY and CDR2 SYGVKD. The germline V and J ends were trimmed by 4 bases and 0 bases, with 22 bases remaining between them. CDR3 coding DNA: TGTGCCATCAGTGGTCGCTGGGGAGCTTACCCCTCCTCTGGGGCCAACGTCCTGACTTTC. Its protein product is CAISGRWGAYPSSGANVLTF.

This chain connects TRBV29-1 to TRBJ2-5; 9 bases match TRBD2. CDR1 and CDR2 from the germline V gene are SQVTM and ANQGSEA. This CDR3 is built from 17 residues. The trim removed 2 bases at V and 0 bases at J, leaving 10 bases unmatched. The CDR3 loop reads CSVETAILAGYQETQYF. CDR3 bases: TGCAGCGTTGAAACAGCAATACTAGCGGGCTACCAAGAGACCCAGTACTTC.

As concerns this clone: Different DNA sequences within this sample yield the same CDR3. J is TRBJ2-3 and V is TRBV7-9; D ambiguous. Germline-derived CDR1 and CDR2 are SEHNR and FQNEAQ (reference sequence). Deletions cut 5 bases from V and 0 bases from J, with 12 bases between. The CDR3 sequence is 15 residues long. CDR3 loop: CASSPPGISTDTQYF. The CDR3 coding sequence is TGTGCCAGCAGCCCCCCGGGTATTAGCACAGATACGCAGTATTTT.

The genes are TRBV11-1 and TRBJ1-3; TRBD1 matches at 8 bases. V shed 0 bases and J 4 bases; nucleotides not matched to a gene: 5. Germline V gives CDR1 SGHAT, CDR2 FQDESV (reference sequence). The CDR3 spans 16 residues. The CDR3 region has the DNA TGTGCCAGCAGCTTAGCCCCGGACAGGGCAGGAAACACCATATATTTT. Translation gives CASSLAPDRAGNTIYF.

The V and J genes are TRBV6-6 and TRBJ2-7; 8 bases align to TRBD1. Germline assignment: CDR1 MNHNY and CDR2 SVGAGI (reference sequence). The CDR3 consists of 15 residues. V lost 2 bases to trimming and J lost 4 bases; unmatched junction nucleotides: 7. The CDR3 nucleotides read TGTGCCAGCAGTTACGGTGCAGGGGGCGTTTACGAGCAGTACTTC. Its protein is CASSYGAGGVYEQYF.

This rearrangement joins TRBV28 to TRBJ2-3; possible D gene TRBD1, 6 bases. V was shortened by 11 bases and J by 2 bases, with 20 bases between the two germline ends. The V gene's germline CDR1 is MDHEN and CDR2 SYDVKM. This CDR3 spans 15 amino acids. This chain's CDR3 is CALSSAGEFTDTQYF. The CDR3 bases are TGTGCCCTATCCTCAGCAGGGGAATTCACAGATACGCAGTATTTT.

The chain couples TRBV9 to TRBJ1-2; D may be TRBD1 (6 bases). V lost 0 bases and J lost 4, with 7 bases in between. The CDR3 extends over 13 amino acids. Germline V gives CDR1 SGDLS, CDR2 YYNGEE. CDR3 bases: TGTGCCAGCAGCGTAGGGGACATCTATGGCTACACCTTC. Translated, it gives CASSVGDIYGYTF.

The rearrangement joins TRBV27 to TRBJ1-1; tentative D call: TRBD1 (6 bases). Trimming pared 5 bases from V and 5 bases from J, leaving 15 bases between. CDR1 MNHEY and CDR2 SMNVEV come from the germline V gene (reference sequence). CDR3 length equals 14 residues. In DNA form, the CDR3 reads TGTGCCAGCAGTCCTTTAGGGGGAGTGACTGAAGCTTTCTTT. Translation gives CASSPLGGVTEAFF.